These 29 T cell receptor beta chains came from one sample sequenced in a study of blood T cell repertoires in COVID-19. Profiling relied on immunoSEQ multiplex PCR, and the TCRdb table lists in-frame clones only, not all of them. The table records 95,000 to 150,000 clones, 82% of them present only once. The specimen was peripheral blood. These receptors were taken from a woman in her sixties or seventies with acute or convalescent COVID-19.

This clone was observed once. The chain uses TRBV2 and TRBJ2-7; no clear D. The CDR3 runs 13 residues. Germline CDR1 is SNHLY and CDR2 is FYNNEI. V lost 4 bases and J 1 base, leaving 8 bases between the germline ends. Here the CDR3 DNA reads TGTGCCAGCAGTGTAACTCAATCCTACGAGCAGTACTTC. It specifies CASSVTQSYEQYF.

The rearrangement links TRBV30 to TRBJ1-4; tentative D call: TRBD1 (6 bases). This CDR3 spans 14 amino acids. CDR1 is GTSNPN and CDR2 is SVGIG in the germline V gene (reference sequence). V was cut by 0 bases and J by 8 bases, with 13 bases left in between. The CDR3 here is CAWSVQGVREKLFF. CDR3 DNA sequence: TGTGCCTGGAGTGTACAGGGAGTTCGGGAAAAACTGTTTTTT.

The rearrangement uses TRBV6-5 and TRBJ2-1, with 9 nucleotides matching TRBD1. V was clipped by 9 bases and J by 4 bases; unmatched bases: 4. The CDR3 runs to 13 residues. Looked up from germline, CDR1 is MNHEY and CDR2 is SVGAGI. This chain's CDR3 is CASTDRGYNEQFF. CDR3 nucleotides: TGTGCCAGTACGGACAGGGGTTACAATGAGCAGTTCTTC.

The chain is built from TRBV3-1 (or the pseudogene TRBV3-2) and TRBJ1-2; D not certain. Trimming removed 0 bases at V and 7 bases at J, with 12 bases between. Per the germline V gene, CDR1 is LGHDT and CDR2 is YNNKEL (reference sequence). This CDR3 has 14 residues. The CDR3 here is CASSQETVLLGYTF. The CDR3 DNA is TGTGCCAGCAGCCAAGAAACAGTATTGCTTGGCTACACCTTC.

The CDR3 protein is CASSHQFRVSGANVLTF. For the CDR3, the DNA is TGTGCCAGCAGCCACCAATTCAGGGTCTCTGGGGCCAACGTCCTGACTTTC. The chain carries TRBV6-2 or TRBV6-3 and TRBJ2-6; TRBD1 might be the D (5 bases). Between the trimmed V and J ends, which lost 6 bases and 0 bases, there was a span of 15 bases. This CDR3 contains 17 residues. Per the germline V gene, CDR1 is MNHEY and CDR2 is SVGEGT.

The DNA of the CDR3 is TGTGCCAGCAGTTACCCGTCAGGGCCTTTGAACACTGAAGCTTTCTTT. The encoded protein is CASSYPSGPLNTEAFF. The chain joins TRBV6-5 to TRBJ1-1; D possibly corresponds to TRBD1 (5 bases). Germline CDR1 MNHEY, CDR2 SVGAGI. V lost 2 bases and J lost 0, with 13 bases in between. This CDR3 has 16 residues.

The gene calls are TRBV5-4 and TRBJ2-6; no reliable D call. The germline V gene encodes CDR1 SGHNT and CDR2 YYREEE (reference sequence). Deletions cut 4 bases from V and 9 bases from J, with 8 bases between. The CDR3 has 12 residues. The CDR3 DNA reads TGTGCCAGCAGCCCCAGCGTCAACGTCCTGACTTTC. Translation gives CASSPSVNVLTF.

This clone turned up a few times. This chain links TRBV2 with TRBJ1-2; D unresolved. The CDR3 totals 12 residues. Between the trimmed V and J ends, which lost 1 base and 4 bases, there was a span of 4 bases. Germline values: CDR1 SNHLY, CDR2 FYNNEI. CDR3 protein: CASSEGAYGYTF. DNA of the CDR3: TGTGCCAGCAGTGAAGGAGCCTATGGCTACACCTTC.

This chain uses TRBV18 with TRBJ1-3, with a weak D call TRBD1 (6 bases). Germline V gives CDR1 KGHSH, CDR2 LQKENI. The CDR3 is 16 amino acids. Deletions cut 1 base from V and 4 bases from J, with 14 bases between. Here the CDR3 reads CASSPRQEAYGNTIYF. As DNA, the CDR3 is TGTGCCAGCTCACCACGACAGGAGGCTTACGGAAACACCATATATTTT.

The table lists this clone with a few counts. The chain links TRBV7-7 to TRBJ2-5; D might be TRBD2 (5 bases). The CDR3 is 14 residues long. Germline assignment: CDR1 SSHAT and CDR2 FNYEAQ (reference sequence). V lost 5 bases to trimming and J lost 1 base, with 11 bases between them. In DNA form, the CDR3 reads TGTGCCAGCAGCCCCCTCGGGGTCCAAGAGACCCAGTACTTC. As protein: CASSPLGVQETQYF.

Here the CDR3 reads CASSLQAGNPGELFF. CDR3 DNA: TGTGCCAGCAGCTTACAGGCAGGGAATCCCGGGGAGCTGTTTTTT. This rearrangement joins TRBV7-9 to TRBJ2-2, with D possibly being TRBD1 (5 bases). Germline loops: CDR1 SEHNR, CDR2 FQNEAQ (reference sequence). The CDR3 runs 15 residues. V shed 2 bases and J shed 6 bases, with 13 bases lying between them.

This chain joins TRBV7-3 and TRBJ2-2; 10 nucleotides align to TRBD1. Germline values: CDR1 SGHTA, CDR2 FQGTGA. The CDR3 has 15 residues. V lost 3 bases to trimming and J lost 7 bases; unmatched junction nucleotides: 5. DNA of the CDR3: TGTGCCAGCAGCTTGACAGGGGGCATTGGCGGGGAGCTGTTTTTT. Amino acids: CASSLTGGIGGELFF.

The CDR3 reads CASSDPGGYGYTF. DNA of the CDR3: TGTGCCAGCAGTGACCCAGGGGGCTATGGCTACACCTTC. The chain joins TRBV2 to TRBJ1-2, with 7 bases matching TRBD1. The germline gives CDR1 SNHLY, CDR2 FYNNEI. After removal of 3 bases from V and 4 bases from J, the junction contained 2 bases not matched to a gene. The CDR3 covers 13 residues.

The CDR3, as DNA: TGTGCCAGCAGCCAATTCCGTCTGGGGGCGGATGGCACAGATACGCAGTATTTT. It translates to CASSQFRLGADGTDTQYF. The chain carries TRBV3-1 (or the pseudogene TRBV3-2) and TRBJ2-3; D perhaps matches TRBD1 (6 bases). Germline CDR1 and CDR2: LGHDT and YNNKEL (reference sequence). CDR3 length: 18 residues. V was clipped by 2 bases and J by 1 base, with 19 bases between them.

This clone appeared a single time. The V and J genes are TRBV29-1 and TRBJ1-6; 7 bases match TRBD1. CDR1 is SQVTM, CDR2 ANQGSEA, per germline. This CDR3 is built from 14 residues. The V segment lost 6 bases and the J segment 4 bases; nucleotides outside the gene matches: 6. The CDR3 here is CSVSEGQYNSPLHF. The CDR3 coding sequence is TGCAGCGTCTCCGAGGGACAGTATAATTCACCCCTCCACTTT.

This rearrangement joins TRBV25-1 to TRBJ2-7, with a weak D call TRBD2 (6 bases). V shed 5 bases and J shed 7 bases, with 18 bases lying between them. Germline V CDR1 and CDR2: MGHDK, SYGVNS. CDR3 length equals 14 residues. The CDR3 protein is CASSKTGLWGEQYF. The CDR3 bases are TGTGCCAGCAGTAAAACGGGACTCTGGGGGGAGCAGTACTTC.

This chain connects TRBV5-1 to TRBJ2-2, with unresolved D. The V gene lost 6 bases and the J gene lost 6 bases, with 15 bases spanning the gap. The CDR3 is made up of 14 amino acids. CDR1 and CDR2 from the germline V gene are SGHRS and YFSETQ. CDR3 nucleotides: TGCGCCAGCAAGCAAACAGTTATGGCCGGGGAGCTGTTTTTT. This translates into CASKQTVMAGELFF.

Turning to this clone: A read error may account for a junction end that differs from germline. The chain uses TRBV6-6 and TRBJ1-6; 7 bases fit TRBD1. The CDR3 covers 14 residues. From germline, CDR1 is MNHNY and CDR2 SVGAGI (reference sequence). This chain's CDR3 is CASSEQGSTSPLHF. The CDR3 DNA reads TGCGCTTCTTCGGAACAGGGGAGTACTTCACCCCTCCACTTT.

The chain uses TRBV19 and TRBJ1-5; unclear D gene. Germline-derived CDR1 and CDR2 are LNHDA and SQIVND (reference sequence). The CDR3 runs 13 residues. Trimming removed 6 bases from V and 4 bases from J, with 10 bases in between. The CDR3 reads CASSEVKNQPQHF. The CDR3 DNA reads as TGTGCCAGTAGCGAGGTGAAGAATCAGCCCCAGCATTTT.

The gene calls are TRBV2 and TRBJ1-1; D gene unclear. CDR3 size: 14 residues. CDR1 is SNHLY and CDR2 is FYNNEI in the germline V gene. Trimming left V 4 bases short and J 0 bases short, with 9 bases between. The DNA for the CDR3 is TGTGCCAGCAGTGCAGGCAGATTGAACACTGAAGCTTTCTTT. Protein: CASSAGRLNTEAFF. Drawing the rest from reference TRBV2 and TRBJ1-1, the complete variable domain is EPEVTQTPSHQVTQMGQEVILRCVPISNHLYFYWYRQILGQKVEFLVSFYNNEISEKSEIFDDQFSVERPDGSNFTLKIRSTKLEDSAMYFCASSAGRLNTEAFFGQGTRLTVV.

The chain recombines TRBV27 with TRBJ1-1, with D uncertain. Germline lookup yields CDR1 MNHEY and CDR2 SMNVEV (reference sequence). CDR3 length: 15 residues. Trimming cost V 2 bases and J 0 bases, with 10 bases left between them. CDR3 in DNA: TGTGCCAGCAGTTTAGGCGGCAGCGTGAACACTGAAGCTTTCTTT. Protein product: CASSLGGSVNTEAFF.

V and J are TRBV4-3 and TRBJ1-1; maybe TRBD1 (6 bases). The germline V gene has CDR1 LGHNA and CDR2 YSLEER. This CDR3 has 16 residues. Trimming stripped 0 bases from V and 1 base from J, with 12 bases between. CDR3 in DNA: TGCGCCAGCAGCCAAGATGAGATCAGGGGGAACACTGAAGCTTTCTTT. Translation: CASSQDEIRGNTEAFF.

The CDR3 DNA is TGTGCAAGTCGTCGTCGGGGGGCGAGGGAGCAGTACGTC. It yields the protein CASRRRGAREQYV. V gene TRBV12-2 combines with J gene TRBJ2-7; the D segment call TRBD2 is taken from the table without a DNA check. TRBV12-2 is an annotated pseudogene. The CDR3 spans 13 residues.

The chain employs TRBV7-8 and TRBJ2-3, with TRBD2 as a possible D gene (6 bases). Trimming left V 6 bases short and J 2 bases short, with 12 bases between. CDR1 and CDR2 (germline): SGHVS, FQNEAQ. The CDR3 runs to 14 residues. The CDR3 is CASSLSGFTDTQYF. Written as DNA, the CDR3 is TGTGCCAGCAGTCTTAGCGGCTTCACAGATACGCAGTATTTT.

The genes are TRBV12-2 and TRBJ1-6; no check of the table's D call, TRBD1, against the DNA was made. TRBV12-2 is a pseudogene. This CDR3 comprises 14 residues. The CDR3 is CASRHGQGGSPLHF. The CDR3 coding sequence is TGTGCAAGTCGCCACGGACAGGGTGGTTCACCCCTCCACTTT.

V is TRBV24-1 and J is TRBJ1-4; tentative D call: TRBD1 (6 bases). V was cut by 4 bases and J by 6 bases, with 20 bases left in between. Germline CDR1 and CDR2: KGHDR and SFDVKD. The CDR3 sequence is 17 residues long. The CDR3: CATSDPSLGGADEKLFF. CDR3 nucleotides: TGTGCCACCAGTGACCCCTCTCTTGGGGGCGCGGATGAAAAACTGTTTTTT.

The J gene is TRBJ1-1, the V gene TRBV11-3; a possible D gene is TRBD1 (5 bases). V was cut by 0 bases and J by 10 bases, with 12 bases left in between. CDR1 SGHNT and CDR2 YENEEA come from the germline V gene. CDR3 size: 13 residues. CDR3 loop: CASSLDYGQLAFF. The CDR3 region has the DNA TGTGCCAGCAGCTTAGATTACGGACAACTAGCTTTCTTT.

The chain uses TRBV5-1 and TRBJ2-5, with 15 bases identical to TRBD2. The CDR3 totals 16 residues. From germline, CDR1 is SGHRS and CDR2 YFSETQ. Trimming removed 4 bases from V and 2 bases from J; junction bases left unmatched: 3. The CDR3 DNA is TGCGCCAGCAGCCTCGGACTAGCGGGGGGGCAAGAGACCCAGTACTTC. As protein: CASSLGLAGGQETQYF.

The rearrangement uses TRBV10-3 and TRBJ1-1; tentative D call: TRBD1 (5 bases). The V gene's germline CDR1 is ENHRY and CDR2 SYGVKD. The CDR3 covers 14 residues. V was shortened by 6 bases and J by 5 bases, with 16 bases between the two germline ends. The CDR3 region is CAISSRGFVTEAFF. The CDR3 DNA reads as TGTGCCATCAGCTCTAGGGGCTTTGTGACTGAAGCTTTCTTT.